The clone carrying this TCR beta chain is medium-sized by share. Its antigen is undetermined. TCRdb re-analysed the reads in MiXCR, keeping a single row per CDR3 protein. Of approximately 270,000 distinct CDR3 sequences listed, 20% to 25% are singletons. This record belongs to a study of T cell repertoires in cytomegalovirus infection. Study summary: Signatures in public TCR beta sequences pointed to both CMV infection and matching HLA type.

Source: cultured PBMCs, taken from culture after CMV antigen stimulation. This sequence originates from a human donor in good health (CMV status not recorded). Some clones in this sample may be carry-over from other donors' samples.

The CDR3 loop is CASSLNPLAGEYNEQFF. The CDR3 nucleotides read TGTGCCAGCAGCTTAAACCCTCTAGCGGGAGAGTACAATGAGCAGTTCTTC. The genes are TRBV11-1 and TRBJ2-1; 10 bases agree with TRBD2. The length of the CDR3 is 17 residues. The germline CDR1 and CDR2 sequences are SGHAT and FQDESV (reference sequence). V dropped 2 bases and J dropped 4; count of bases not matched to a gene: 8.